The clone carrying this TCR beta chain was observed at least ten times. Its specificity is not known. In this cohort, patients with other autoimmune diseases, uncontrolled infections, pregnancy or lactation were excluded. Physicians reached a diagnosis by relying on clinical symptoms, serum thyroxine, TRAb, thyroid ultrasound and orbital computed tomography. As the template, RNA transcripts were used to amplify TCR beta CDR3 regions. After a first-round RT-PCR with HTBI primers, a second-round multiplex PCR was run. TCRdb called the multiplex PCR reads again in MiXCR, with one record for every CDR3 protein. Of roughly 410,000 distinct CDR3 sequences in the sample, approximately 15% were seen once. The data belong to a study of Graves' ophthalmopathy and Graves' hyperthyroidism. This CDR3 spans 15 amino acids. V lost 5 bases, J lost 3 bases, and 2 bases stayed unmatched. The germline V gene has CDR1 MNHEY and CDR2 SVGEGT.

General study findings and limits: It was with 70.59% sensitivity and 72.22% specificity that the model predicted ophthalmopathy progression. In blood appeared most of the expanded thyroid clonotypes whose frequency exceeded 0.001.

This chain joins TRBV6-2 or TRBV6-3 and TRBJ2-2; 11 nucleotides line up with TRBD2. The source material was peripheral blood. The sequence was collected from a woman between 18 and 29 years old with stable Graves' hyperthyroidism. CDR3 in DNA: TGTGCCAGCAGTATACTAGCGGGGGACACCGGGGAGCTGTTTTTT. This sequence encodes CASSILAGDTGELFF.